This T cell receptor beta chain was captured in a study of T cells expressing NK-cell markers (dated by TCRdb to 2018 to 2020). Turning to the overall study: Three sorted T-cell subsets (CD3+CD56+NKG2C+, CD3+CD56+NKG2C- and CD3+CD56-NKG2C+) from under ten donors had their TCR beta-chain repertoires profiled. Among the eight sequenced donors, seven were HCMV-seropositive and one was HCMV-seronegative. Randomly selected healthy volunteers, three men and five women, were used as the eight sequenced donors. Illumina HiSeq 2000/2500, MiSeq or NextSeq was used to sequence libraries as 2 x 150 bp reads.

A commercial ELISA kit detecting HCMV-specific IgG in serum was used to determine HCMV serostatus. Ficoll density gradient centrifugation was used to isolate peripheral blood mononuclear cells from blood. Study-wide conclusions, independent of this receptor: In roughly 6 donors, the dominant CD3+CD56+NKG2C+ clonotypes were among the top 10 CD8+ clonotypes and accounted for roughly 1.0-7.5% of CD8+ T cells. It remained unclear whether the expanded NKG2C-expressing T cell clones were specific for HCMV antigens. Those dominant clonotypes were again the most abundant among CD3+CD56-NKG2C+ cells in a handful of donors, at roughly 25-65%.

A note on this clonotype: Its target antigen remains unknown.

Sequencing relied on an Illumina HiSeq 2000. 5'RACE template switching, by which a universal primer site and unique molecular identifiers were added, was used to make TCR beta cDNA libraries. Priming for cDNA synthesis came from the TCR beta constant segment, and two successive PCR amplification steps followed. The authors processed their data as follows. MIGEC was used to demultiplex reads and group reads by UMI, and MiTCR was used to assemble and quantify clonotypes. To exclude erroneous sequences, any TCR cDNA sequence not supported by at least two reads was discarded. The tcR package was used for downstream repertoire analysis, and clonotypes were matched across fractions by CDR3 nucleotide sequence plus V segment. VDJmatch was used to annotate antigen specificity against VDJdb, with one amino acid substitution in CDR3 permitted. After the reads were reprocessed by TCRdb, one entry was made per CDR3 protein sequence, with no DNA. The V and J calls were determined by TCRdb, not by the authors. The sample has about 540,000 distinct CDR3 sequences on record. Of the sample, 3% to 4.5% falls within the top ten clones.

The receptor was derived from a man younger than 35 in good health. Donor details come from another sample of the same person, matched by shared clones. Source material: blood T cells: a sorted CD56 or NKG2C T cell subset, CD4+ or CD8+ T cells, or bulk PBMC T cells (not recorded which).

CDR3 loop: CATSLGGANTGELFF. The V gene is TRBV24-1 and the J gene is TRBJ2-2; TCRdb proposes TRBD1, but this gene call is untestable without DNA. From cysteine to phenylalanine, the CDR3 is 15 amino acids long. No DNA accompanies this entry. Reading the germline V gene gives CDR1 KGHDR and CDR2 SFDVKD.